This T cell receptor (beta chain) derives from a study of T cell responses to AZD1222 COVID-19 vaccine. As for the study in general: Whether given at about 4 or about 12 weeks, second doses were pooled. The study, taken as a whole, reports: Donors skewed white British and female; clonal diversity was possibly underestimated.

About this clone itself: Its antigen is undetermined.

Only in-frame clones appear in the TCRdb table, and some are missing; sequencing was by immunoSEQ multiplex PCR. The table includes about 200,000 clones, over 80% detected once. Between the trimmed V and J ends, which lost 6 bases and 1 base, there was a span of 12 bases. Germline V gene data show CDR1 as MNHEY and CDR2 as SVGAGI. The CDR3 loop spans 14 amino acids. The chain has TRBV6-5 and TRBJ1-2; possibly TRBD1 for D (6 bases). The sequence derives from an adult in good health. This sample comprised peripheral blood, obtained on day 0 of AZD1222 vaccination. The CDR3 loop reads CASRRTADNYGYTF. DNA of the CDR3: TGTGCCAGCAGGCGGACAGCAGATAACTATGGCTACACCTTC.